Presented here are 16 T cell receptor beta chains from one specimen sequenced in a study of patients and donors after allogeneic stem cell transplantation. TCRdb ran MiXCR on the RT-PCR reads and lists one entry per CDR3 protein. This sample carries roughly 880,000 distinct CDR3 sequences, approximately 19% of them seen once, and the ten largest clones take 6%. Specimen: blood, either unsorted or a sorted T cell fraction (not recorded which). The origin of the receptors is a human donor who was either an allogeneic HSCT recipient or a stem cell or donor lymphocyte infusion donor (not recorded which). It is not recorded whose cells these are; they may come from a transplant donor.

In its sample, this clonotype was seen a few times. The genes are TRBV10-3 and TRBJ2-3, with D perhaps matching TRBD1 (5 bases). With 7 bases removed from V and 6 bases from J, the gap between germline ends came to 14 bases. The V gene's germline CDR1 is ENHRY and CDR2 SYGVKD. This CDR3 is built from 13 residues. CDR3 protein: CAIKTQGVDTQYF. CDR3 nucleotides: TGTGCCATCAAAACCCAAGGGGTGGATACGCAGTATTTT.

This clonotype has a handful of counts. The genes are TRBV12-3 or TRBV12-4 and TRBJ1-1; D is perhaps TRBD1 (6 bases). The germline V and J ends were trimmed by 8 bases and 10 bases, with 20 bases remaining between them. CDR3 size: 13 residues. DNA of the CDR3: TGTGCCAGCTCTTTTCCGGGGGGCGGCCCAGCTTTCTTT. Amino acids: CASSFPGGGPAFF.

In its sample, this clonotype was seen a few times. This sequence joins TRBV24-1 and TRBJ2-5; no clear D gene. V was shortened by 0 bases and J by 3 bases, with 1 base between the two germline ends. The CDR3 extends over 12 amino acids. Germline values: CDR1 KGHDR, CDR2 SFDVKD. CDR3 sequence (DNA): TGTGCCACCAGTGATTTGGAAGAGACCCAGTACTTC. This sequence encodes CATSDLEETQYF.

The chain recombines TRBV6-5 with TRBJ2-1; TRBD2 is a possible D gene (6 bases). CDR3 length: 15 amino acids. V was cut by 0 bases and J by 10 bases, with 16 bases left in between. Germline loops: CDR1 MNHEY, CDR2 SVGAGI. The CDR3, as DNA: TGTGCCAGCAGTTACTCCGACTTCGGCGGGAACGAGCAGTTCTTC. It specifies CASSYSDFGGNEQFF.

The chain recombines TRBV14 with TRBJ2-7; D is uncertain. Trimming pared 1 base from V and 9 bases from J, leaving 10 bases between. Germline V lookup: CDR1 SGHDN, CDR2 FVKESK. This CDR3 has 12 residues. CDR3 DNA: TGTGCCAGCAGCCAAGGGCGAGCGTTGCAGTACTTC. As protein: CASSQGRALQYF. The full variable domain, in which reference TRBV14 and TRBJ2-7 provide the parts outside the CDR3, is EAGVTQFPSHSVIEKGQTVTLRCDPISGHDNLYWYRRVMGKEIKFLLHFVKESKQDESGMPNNRFLAERTGGTYSTLKVQPAELEDSGVYFCASSQGRALQYFGPGTRLTVT.

This clonotype turned up a few times. The CDR3 nucleotides read TGCGCCAGCAGCTTGGCCGCGGGGGGCCGTTTGTATGAGCAGTTCTTC. Amino acids: CASSLAAGGRLYEQFF. The chain couples TRBV5-1 to TRBJ2-1; 8 nucleotides match TRBD2. Germline CDR1 reads SGHRS; CDR2 reads YFSETQ. J lost 8 bases, V lost 0 bases, and 10 bases had no gene match. CDR3 size: 16 residues.

This clonotype has more than one count but fewer than ten. This chain connects TRBV2 to TRBJ2-7; 10 nucleotides match TRBD1. This CDR3 has 15 residues. The trim removed 3 bases at V and 5 bases at J, leaving 7 bases unmatched. Germline V CDR1 and CDR2: SNHLY, FYNNEI. The CDR3 is CASSDQTGGPNEQYF. The CDR3 DNA reads as TGTGCCAGCAGTGATCAGACAGGGGGCCCCAACGAGCAGTACTTC.

This clonotype was counted many times. The chain employs TRBV12-3 or TRBV12-4 and TRBJ2-7, with 8 bases matching TRBD1. With 4 bases clipped from V and 4 bases from J, the junction kept 6 bases outside the gene matches. This CDR3 has 14 residues. In DNA form, the CDR3 reads TGTGCCAGCAGTTCTGGGACAGGAGAATACGAGCAGTACTTC. The encoded protein is CASSSGTGEYEQYF.

The rearrangement links TRBV7-2 to TRBJ2-2; 9 nucleotides align to TRBD1. CDR3 length: 15 amino acids. CDR1 is SGHTA, CDR2 FQGNSA, per germline. V shed 5 bases, J shed 4 bases, and the junction held 5 bases outside the gene matches. This chain's CDR3 is CASSNRGRSTGELFF. CDR3 coding DNA: TGTGCCAGCAGCAACAGGGGGCGATCCACCGGGGAGCTGTTTTTT.

In its sample, this clonotype was seen many times. One junction end does not reproduce the germline sequence, and a read error may be involved. V gene TRBV29-1 combines with J gene TRBJ1-2; D not certain. The germline gives CDR1 SQVTM, CDR2 ANQGSEA. The CDR3 loop spans 9 amino acids. The CDR3 here is CSVEEGINF. Here the CDR3 DNA reads TGCAGCGTTGAAGAAGGGATAAACTTC.

This clonotype was picked up a small number of times. The rearrangement uses TRBV20-1 and TRBJ2-7; no clear D gene. The CDR3 has 11 amino acids. Germline CDR1 reads DFQATT; CDR2 reads SNEGSKA (reference sequence). V shed 0 bases and J shed 6 bases, with 6 bases lying between them. CDR3 in DNA: TGCAGTGCTAGAGATCGTAGCGAGCAGTACTTC. Translated: CSARDRSEQYF.

The sample holds one count of this clonotype. The CDR3, as DNA: TGTGCCAGCAGCCTAAGTAGCGGGGGGGCCACCGGGGAGCTGTTTTTT. Translation: CASSLSSGGATGELFF. V gene TRBV6-2 or TRBV6-3 combines with J gene TRBJ2-2; 11 positions match TRBD2. The length of the CDR3 is 16 residues. The ends lost 6 bases at V and 4 bases at J; junction bases unmatched: 7. Per the germline V gene, CDR1 is MNHEY and CDR2 is SVGEGT.

This clonotype was seen a few times. V is TRBV24-1 and J is TRBJ2-7; the D is unclear. The CDR3 spans 10 residues. Germline loops: CDR1 KGHDR, CDR2 SFDVKD. The V end lost 7 bases, the J end lost 3 bases, and 3 bases lay between the germline ends. CDR3 in amino acids: CATRGYEQYF. DNA for the CDR3: TGTGCCACCAGGGGCTACGAGCAGTACTTC.

This chain uses TRBV6-1 with TRBJ1-5; unclear D gene. Trimming shortened V by 11 bases and J by 3 bases, and 11 bases separated the two germline ends. This CDR3 spans 12 amino acids. Germline-derived CDR1 and CDR2 are MNHNS and SASEGT. CDR3 protein: CACRGINQPQHF. The CDR3 bases are TGTGCCTGTCGGGGAATCAATCAGCCCCAGCATTTT.

The chain couples TRBV5-1 to TRBJ1-2; 9 positions match TRBD1. The V and J ends lost 1 base and 6 bases, in that order; junction bases with no gene match: 13. Germline loops: CDR1 SGHRS, CDR2 YFSETQ. The CDR3 loop spans 17 amino acids. The DNA of the CDR3 is TGCGCCAGCAGCTTGCGATATCCGGGACAGGGTAAGGATGGCTACACCTTC. It codes for CASSLRYPGQGKDGYTF.

The chain is built from TRBV7-3 and TRBJ2-1; D is ambiguous. The germline gives CDR1 SGHTA, CDR2 FQGTGA. The CDR3 is 14 residues long. The V gene lost 5 bases and the J gene lost 12 bases, with 20 bases spanning the gap. The CDR3 DNA sequence: TGTGCCAGCAGCCTTAATTCCGGGCCCTCAGGGCAGTTCTTC. This gives the protein CASSLNSGPSGQFF.